The present T cell receptor beta chain was sequenced within a study of cytotoxic CD8 clonotypes in ibrutinib-treated CLL. Assay used: immunoSEQ multiplex PCR; TCRdb lists only in-frame clones, some missing. The table includes a few hundred thousand clones, roughly 67% detected once. Germline values: CDR1 SEHNR, CDR2 FQNEAQ (reference sequence). This CDR3 spans 14 amino acids. Trimming removed 3 bases at V and 1 base at J, with 6 bases between. This clone was counted only a few times. This clonotype was obtained from a human donor with chronic lymphocytic leukemia. Specimen: PBMCs, collected after 36 months of ibrutinib treatment. The gene calls are TRBV7-9 and TRBJ2-2, with D perhaps TRBD1 (5 bases). The CDR3 spells CASSLDKNTGELFF. The CDR3 DNA is TGTGCCAGCAGCTTGGACAAGAACACCGGGGAGCTGTTTTTT.